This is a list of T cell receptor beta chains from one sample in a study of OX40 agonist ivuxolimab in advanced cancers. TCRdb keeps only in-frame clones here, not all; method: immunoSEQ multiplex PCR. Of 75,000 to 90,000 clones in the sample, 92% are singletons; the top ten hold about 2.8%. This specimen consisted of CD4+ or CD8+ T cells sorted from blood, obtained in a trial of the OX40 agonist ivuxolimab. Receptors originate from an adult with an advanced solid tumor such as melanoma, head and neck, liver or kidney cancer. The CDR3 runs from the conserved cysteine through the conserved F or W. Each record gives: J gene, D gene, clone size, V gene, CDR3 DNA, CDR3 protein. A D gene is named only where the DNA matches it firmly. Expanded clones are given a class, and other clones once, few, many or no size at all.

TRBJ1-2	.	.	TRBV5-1	TGCGCCAGCAGCTTGGCGGTCCTGGGCTATGGCTACACCTTC	CASSLAVLGYGYTF
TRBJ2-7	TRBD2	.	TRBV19	TGTGCCAGTTCACCGCGGGGGGCCTTTGCCTACGAGCAGTACTTC	CASSPRGAFAYEQYF
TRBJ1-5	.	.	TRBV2	TGTGCCAGCAGTAGCGGACAGCCAAGCAATCAGCCCCAGCATTTT	CASSSGQPSNQPQHF
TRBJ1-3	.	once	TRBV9	TGTGCCAGCAGCGTAGGTCAGGGGTTCGGAAACACCATATATTTT	CASSVGQGFGNTIYF
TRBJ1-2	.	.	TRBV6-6	TGTGCCAGCAGTTTGGGTCAATTGCTAAACTATGGCTACACCTTC	CASSLGQLLNYGYTF
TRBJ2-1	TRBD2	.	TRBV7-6	TGTGCCAGCAGCTCTGGACTAGCGGGGGCCCAATACTCCTACAATGAGCAGTTCTTC	CASSSGLAGAQYSYNEQFF
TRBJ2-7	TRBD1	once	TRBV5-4	TGTGCCAGCAGTCCACAGGGGGTGTACGAGCAGTACTTC	CASSPQGVYEQYF
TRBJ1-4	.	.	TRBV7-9	TGTGCCAGCAGCTTATTCTCTGGAAATGAAAAACTGTTTTTT	CASSLFSGNEKLFF
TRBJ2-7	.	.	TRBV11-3	TGTGCCAGCAGCTTAGGGGGGACGACGGGAAACGAGCAGTACTTC	CASSLGGTTGNEQYF
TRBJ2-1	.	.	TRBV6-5	TGTGCCAGCAGCATTCAGGGGTCCTACAATGAGCAGTTCTTC	CASSIQGSYNEQFF
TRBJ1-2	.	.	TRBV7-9	TGTGCCAGCAGCCCTGTCCTCGCCGGGACTTCGATTAATGGCTACACCTTC	CASSPVLAGTSINGYTF
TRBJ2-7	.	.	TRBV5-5	TGTGCCAGCAGCTTGGGGGTCTACGAGCAGTACTTC	CASSLGVYEQYF